This T cell receptor beta chain was sequenced in a study of cytomegalovirus exposure and HLA in healthy donors. Study-wide results and caveats: Altogether, more than 150 TCR beta chains were recorded as cytomegalovirus-associated. CMV antigen specificity was confirmed in vitro for a few CMV-associated chains.

As to this clone: No antigen is known for it.

The V gene lost 0 bases and the J gene lost 2 bases, with 11 bases spanning the gap. This CDR3 has 15 amino acids. Germline V gives CDR1 SGHRS, CDR2 YFSETQ. TCRdb's copy holds only in-frame clones and misses some; the assay was immunoSEQ multiplex PCR. The profile shows 150,000 or so clones, around 90% of them singletons. The clonotype originates from a woman in her 30s in good health and CMV-seropositive. The chain joins TRBV5-1 to TRBJ1-2; D might be TRBD1 (6 bases). The sequencing sample was made of PBMCs. CDR3 in amino acids: CASSLDRVENYGYTF. The CDR3 DNA reads TGCGCCAGCAGCTTGGACAGGGTCGAAAACTATGGCTACACCTTC.